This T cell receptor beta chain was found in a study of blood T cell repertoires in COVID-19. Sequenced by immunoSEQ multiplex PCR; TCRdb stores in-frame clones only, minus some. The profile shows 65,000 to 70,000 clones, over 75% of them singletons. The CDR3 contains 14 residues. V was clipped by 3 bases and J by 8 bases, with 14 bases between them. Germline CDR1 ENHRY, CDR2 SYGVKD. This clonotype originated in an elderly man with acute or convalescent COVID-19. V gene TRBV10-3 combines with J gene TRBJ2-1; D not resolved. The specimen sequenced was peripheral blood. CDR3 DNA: TGTGCCATCAGTGACCTGTCTTCGGGTGATGAGCAGTTCTTC. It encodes CAISDLSSGDEQFF.